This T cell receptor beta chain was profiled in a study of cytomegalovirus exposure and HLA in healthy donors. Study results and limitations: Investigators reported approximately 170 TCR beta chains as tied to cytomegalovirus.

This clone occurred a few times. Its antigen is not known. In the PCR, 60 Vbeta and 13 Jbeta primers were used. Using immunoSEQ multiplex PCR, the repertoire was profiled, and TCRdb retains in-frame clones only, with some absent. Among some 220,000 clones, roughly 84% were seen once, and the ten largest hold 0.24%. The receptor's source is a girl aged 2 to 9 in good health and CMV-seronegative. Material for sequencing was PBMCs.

CDR3 amino acids: CASSTPGFWETEAFF. The CDR3 DNA reads as TGTGCCAGCAGTACCCCAGGCTTTTGGGAGACTGAAGCTTTCTTT. The chain joins TRBV6-6 to TRBJ1-1; D not resolved. The CDR3 is 15 amino acids. Germline loops: CDR1 MNHNY, CDR2 SVGAGI (reference sequence). V was trimmed by 5 bases and J by 5 bases, leaving 18 bases between them.